This T cell receptor beta chain appears in the sequencing data of a study of blood T cell repertoires in COVID-19. Study at large: The study drew acute and convalescent COVID-19 samples from the United States, Italy and Spain. T cells, B-cell-depleted T cells, or PBMCs supplied cDNA or gDNA.

Per the original data handling: Reference gene primer amplification gave estimated nucleated cell counts. Assay used: immunoSEQ multiplex PCR; TCRdb lists only in-frame clones, some missing. V and J calls and clone size are those listed in that table; D and trimming were worked out from the DNA. In the table there are 190,000 or so clones, roughly 80% of which are singletons. The CDR3 runs to 14 residues. Germline V lookup: CDR1 SGHRS, CDR2 YFSETQ. Between the trimmed V and J ends, which lost 4 bases and 7 bases, there was a span of 15 bases. This TCR was recovered from a man in his forties or fifties who had recovered from COVID-19. The J gene is TRBJ2-1, the V gene TRBV5-1; perhaps TRBD2 as D (6 bases). The sequenced sample consisted of peripheral blood. The CDR3 protein is CASSPPMGGNEQFF. The CDR3, as DNA: TGCGCCAGCAGCCCCCCGATGGGGGGAAATGAGCAGTTCTTC. The full variable domain, with the rest looked up from reference TRBV5-1 and TRBJ2-1, is KAGVTQTPRYLIKTRGQQVTLSCSPISGHRSVSWYQQTPGQGLQFLFEYFSETQRNKGNFPGRFSGRQFSNSRSEMNVSTLELGDSALYLCASSPPMGGNEQFFGPGTRLTVL.